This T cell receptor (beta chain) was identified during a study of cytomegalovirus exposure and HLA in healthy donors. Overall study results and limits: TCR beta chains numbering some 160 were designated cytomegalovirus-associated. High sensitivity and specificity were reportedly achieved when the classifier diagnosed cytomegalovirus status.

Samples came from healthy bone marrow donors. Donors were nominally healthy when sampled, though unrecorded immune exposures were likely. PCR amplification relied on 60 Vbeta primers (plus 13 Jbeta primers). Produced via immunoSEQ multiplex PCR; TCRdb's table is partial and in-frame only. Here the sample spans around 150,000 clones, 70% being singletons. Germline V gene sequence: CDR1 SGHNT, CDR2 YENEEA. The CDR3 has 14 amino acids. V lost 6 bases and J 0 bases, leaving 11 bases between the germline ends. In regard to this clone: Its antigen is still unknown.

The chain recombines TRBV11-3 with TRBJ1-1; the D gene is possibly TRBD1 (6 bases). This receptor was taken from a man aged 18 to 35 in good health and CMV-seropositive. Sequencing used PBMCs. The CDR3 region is CASSRGQLNTEAFF. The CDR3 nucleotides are TGTGCCAGCAGTCGTGGACAGTTGAACACTGAAGCTTTCTTT.